This T cell receptor (beta chain) emerged from a study of blood T cell repertoires in COVID-19. The assay was immunoSEQ multiplex PCR, and TCRdb's table has in-frame clones only and misses some. The repertoire holds some 70,000 clones, with approximately 88% as singletons. The germline gives CDR1 MNHEY, CDR2 SVGAGI. The CDR3 covers 14 residues. V was clipped by 8 bases and J by 4 bases, with 17 bases between them. Sequenced: peripheral blood. V is TRBV6-5 and J is TRBJ1-2; D perhaps matches TRBD1 (5 bases). The origin of this receptor is a woman in her seventies with acute or convalescent COVID-19. The CDR3 sequence is CASGGAQSFYGYTF. CDR3 DNA: TGTGCCAGCGGAGGGGCGCAATCCTTCTATGGCTACACCTTC.